The 15 T cell receptor beta chains below come from one sample, sequenced in a study of response to subunit inactivated influenza vaccine. TCRdb re-called the RT-PCR reads with MiXCR, one entry per CDR3 protein. Found here are around 750,000 distinct CDR3 sequences, less than 25% of them singletons; the top ten hold roughly 10%. The sample here was PBMCs from blood, taken 5 days after vaccination. These receptors were collected from a man aged 50 or older who received an inactivated influenza vaccine.

J is TRBJ2-5 and V is TRBV29-1; tentative D call: TRBD1 (5 bases). This CDR3 has 13 amino acids. Looked up from germline, CDR1 is SQVTM and CDR2 is ANQGSEA. Trimming took 7 bases from V and 0 from J, leaving 12 bases between them. The CDR3 region is CSAGAVYQETQYF. CDR3 nucleotide sequence: TGCAGCGCTGGGGCAGTCTACCAAGAGACCCAGTACTTC. The full variable domain, its missing parts supplied by reference TRBV29-1 and TRBJ2-5, is SAVISQKPSRDICQRGTSLTIQCQVDSQVTMMFWYRQQPGQSLTLIATANQGSEATYESGFVIDKFPISRPNLTFSTLTVSNMSPEDSSIYLCSAGAVYQETQYFGPGTRLLVL.

The chain carries TRBV24-1 and TRBJ2-5; no definite D call. Trimming removed 1 base from V and 4 bases from J, with 12 bases in between. CDR1 KGHDR and CDR2 SFDVKD come from the germline V gene. This CDR3 spans 15 amino acids. This chain's CDR3 is CATSDFGAGGETQYF. DNA of the CDR3: TGTGCCACCAGTGATTTCGGAGCTGGCGGAGAGACCCAGTACTTC.

The V and J genes are TRBV9 and TRBJ2-4; D is possibly TRBD2 (5 bases). This CDR3 spans 16 amino acids. Germline values: CDR1 SGDLS, CDR2 YYNGEE. Trimming took off 4 bases at V and 0 bases at J, with 14 bases between the two ends. CDR3 in amino acids: CASSSSAVLAKNIQYF. CDR3 coding DNA: TGTGCCAGCAGCTCCTCAGCGGTACTAGCCAAAAACATTCAGTACTTC.

CDR3 in DNA: TGTGCCAGCAGCCTATGGACTAGCGGGGCTTCCGGGGAGCTGTTTTTT. Translated, it gives CASSLWTSGASGELFF. The rearrangement links TRBV7-2 to TRBJ2-2, with TRBD2 identical over 12 bases. CDR3 length: 16 residues. Unmatched junction bases numbered 7, after V lost 5 bases and J lost 6 bases. Germline CDR1 SGHTA, CDR2 FQGNSA.

The chain employs TRBV27 and TRBJ2-7; TRBD2 matches 10 bases. Trimming cost V 6 bases and J 3 bases; bases outside gene matches: 5. CDR1 and CDR2 (germline): MNHEY, SMNVEV (reference sequence). CDR3 size: 14 residues. The CDR3 region has the DNA TGTGCCAGCAGACGGACTAGCGGAATCTACGAGCAGTACTTC. It codes for CASRRTSGIYEQYF.

This chain connects TRBV11-2 to TRBJ2-1, with 9 bases that match TRBD1. This CDR3 is 19 amino acids long. CDR1 SGHAT and CDR2 FQNNGV come from the germline V gene. The trim removed 4 bases at V and 0 bases at J, leaving 13 bases unmatched. The CDR3 coding sequence is TGTGCCAGCAGCTCCGGGACAGGGACAACGGTCAGCTCCTACAATGAGCAGTTCTTC. As protein: CASSSGTGTTVSSYNEQFF.

The chain couples TRBV11-3 to TRBJ2-5; no clear D gene. V was clipped by 2 bases and J by 5 bases, with 9 bases between them. This CDR3 is 13 amino acids long. The germline V gene has CDR1 SGHNT and CDR2 YENEEA. The CDR3 bases are TGTGCCAGCAGCTTAAGGATGGGGGAGACCCAGTACTTC. Its protein product is CASSLRMGETQYF.

This clonotype was detected only a few times. The chain recombines TRBV4-3 with TRBJ1-5; no firm D call. Between the trimmed V and J ends, which lost 0 bases and 2 bases, there was a span of 8 bases. The CDR3 has 15 amino acids. In germline, CDR1 is LGHNA, CDR2 YSLEER. The CDR3 protein is CASSQDLGGNQPQHF. The CDR3 region has the DNA TGCGCCAGCAGCCAAGATCTGGGTGGCAATCAGCCCCAGCATTTT.

In nucleotides, the CDR3 is TGCGCCAGCAGCCAAGGAGCCAGGGGAAGGACTGAAGCTTTCTTT. It encodes CASSQGARGRTEAFF. J is TRBJ1-1 and V is TRBV4-1, with D tentatively TRBD1 (6 bases). The CDR3 totals 15 residues. From germline, CDR1 is MGHRA and CDR2 YSYEKL. Trimming cost V 1 base and J 5 bases, with 14 bases left between them.

The gene calls are TRBV27 and TRBJ2-4; 10 nucleotides line up with TRBD2. The CDR3 is 17 residues long. V dropped 8 bases and J dropped 2; count of bases not matched to a gene: 12. CDR1 and CDR2 from the germline V gene are MNHEY and SMNVEV (reference sequence). The CDR3 protein is CASGSVPSGRSKNIQYF. CDR3 bases: TGTGCCAGCGGTAGTGTCCCTAGCGGGAGATCCAAAAACATTCAGTACTTC.

This clonotype was detected only a few times. The chain employs TRBV5-1 and TRBJ1-1; 11 bases are a match to TRBD1. The CDR3 has 15 amino acids. V was pared by 4 bases and J by 7 bases, with 9 bases of the junction left unmatched. The germline gives CDR1 SGHRS, CDR2 YFSETQ. This CDR3 is CASSLWGQGGNEAFF. The CDR3, as DNA: TGCGCCAGCAGCCTATGGGGACAGGGGGGAAATGAAGCTTTCTTT.

This clonotype was counted between two and nine times. The chain is built from TRBV10-3 and TRBJ2-7; TRBD2 aligns across 13 bases. The CDR3 has 14 amino acids. Germline CDR1 ENHRY, CDR2 SYGVKD. V lost 3 bases to trimming and J lost 6 bases; unmatched junction nucleotides: 2. CDR3 sequence: CAISDRLAGGEQYF. In nucleotides, the CDR3 is TGTGCCATCAGTGACAGACTAGCGGGAGGCGAGCAGTACTTC.

J is TRBJ1-4 and V is TRBV28; 7 positions match TRBD1. CDR1 and CDR2 from the germline V gene are MDHEN and SYDVKM. V gave up 6 bases and J gave up 8 bases; unmatched junction bases: 12. The CDR3 has 15 amino acids. The CDR3 nucleotides are TGTGCCAGCAGCTCCAAGGGGGCCGGTTGGGAAAAACTGTTTTTT. It encodes CASSSKGAGWEKLFF.

Only a few counts were recorded for this clonotype. The rearrangement joins TRBV7-2 to TRBJ2-7, with D possibly TRBD2 on 7 matching bases. V lost 5 bases, J lost 7 bases, and 15 bases lay in between. CDR1 is SGHTA and CDR2 is FQGNSA in the germline V gene. CDR3 length equals 13 residues. The CDR3 sequence: CASSKGGVWEQYF. The CDR3 bases are TGTGCCAGCAGCAAAGGGGGGGTATGGGAGCAGTACTTC.

The chain employs TRBV9 and TRBJ2-2; 10 bases are shared with TRBD2. Losses at the gene ends were 3 bases for V and 3 bases for J; bases not matched to a gene: 5. The CDR3 length is 16 residues. Germline CDR1 is SGDLS and CDR2 is YYNGEE. The CDR3: CASSASGGADTGELFF. The CDR3 DNA reads as TGTGCCAGCAGCGCAAGCGGGGGGGCCGACACCGGGGAGCTGTTTTTT.